The entry below gives a single TCR beta chain sequence along with its context. Its antigen is unknown. This CDR3 is 13 amino acids long. V dropped 3 bases and J dropped 0 bases, with 3 bases sitting between them. The germline gives CDR1 SGHNT, CDR2 YENEEA. This specimen comes from a study of OX40 agonist ivuxolimab in advanced cancers. Study information: Partial responses occurred in Three dose-escalation patients, one with hepatocellular carcinoma and two with cutaneous melanoma.

The data were produced by immunoSEQ multiplex PCR, yet TCRdb's version contains in-frame clones alone and is incomplete. The sample lists about 110,000 clones, roughly nine tenths occurring once. Study findings and constraints: There were also nonresponders showing low normalized T-cell clonal expansion.

The rearrangement uses TRBV11-3 and TRBJ2-1; D ambiguous. The receptor comes from an adult with an advanced solid tumor such as melanoma, head and neck, liver or kidney cancer. Sequenced material: CD4+ or CD8+ T cells sorted from blood, taken in a trial of the OX40 agonist ivuxolimab. Here the CDR3 reads CASSFSSYNEQFF. CDR3 coding DNA: TGTGCCAGCAGCTTTTCCTCCTACAATGAGCAGTTCTTC.